A single sample is the source of the 9 T cell receptor beta chains below, sequenced in a study of T cell responses to AZD1222 COVID-19 vaccine. Assay used: immunoSEQ multiplex PCR; TCRdb lists only in-frame clones, some missing. Of 200,000 or so clones in the sample, around 87% are singletons; the top ten hold 2.5% to 3%. The specimen comprised peripheral blood, sampled on day 0 of MenACWY control vaccination. The receptors were gathered from an adult in good health.

The gene calls are TRBV10-3 and TRBJ2-2; TRBD2 aligns across 7 bases. The CDR3 has 13 residues. The ends lost 6 bases at V and 5 bases at J; junction bases unmatched: 3. CDR1 is ENHRY, CDR2 SYGVKD, per germline. CDR3 protein: CAIRQGGTGELFF. The CDR3 DNA follows: TGTGCCATCAGGCAGGGAGGGACCGGGGAGCTGTTTTTT.

This chain joins TRBV6-5 and TRBJ2-7; maybe TRBD1 (5 bases). Germline lookup yields CDR1 MNHEY and CDR2 SVGAGI. This CDR3 is built from 11 residues. The ends were cut back, 2 bases at V and 9 bases at J, with 8 bases in the middle. CDR3 in DNA: TGTGCCAGCAGTTACAGGGGTCGGCAGTACTTC. This encodes CASSYRGRQYF.

The chain employs TRBV2 and TRBJ2-4; 8 bases line up with TRBD1. The J segment lost 9 bases and the V segment lost 10 bases, leaving 11 bases of the junction unmatched. CDR3 length: 13 amino acids. The germline CDR1 and CDR2 sequences are SNHLY and FYNNEI. Written as DNA, the CDR3 is TGTGCCACCCAATCCGGACAGGGCTCCATTCAGTACTTC. This codes for CATQSGQGSIQYF.

In its sample, this clone was seen a few times. Other nucleotide sequences from this sample produce the same CDR3. The V and J genes are TRBV7-6 and TRBJ1-3, with unresolved D. CDR1 is SGHVS, CDR2 FNYEAQ, per germline. The CDR3 is made up of 18 amino acids. Trimming took 4 bases from V and 0 from J, leaving 19 bases between them. As DNA, the CDR3 is TGTGCCAGCAGCTCACCCGTCGGGCCACAGAGCTCTGGAAACACCATATATTTT. Protein sequence: CASSSPVGPQSSGNTIYF.

The J gene is TRBJ1-5, the V gene TRBV6-1, with D perhaps TRBD1 (5 bases). CDR1 is MNHNS, CDR2 SASEGT, per germline. The CDR3 is 14 amino acids. V lost 8 bases and J lost 0, with 11 bases in between. The CDR3 nucleotides read TGTGCCAGCGTGGACAATTATAGCAATCAGCCCCAGCATTTT. Amino acids: CASVDNYSNQPQHF.

The chain combines TRBV5-4 with TRBJ1-1; D gene ambiguous. The V and J ends lost 3 bases and 1 base respectively, with 7 bases between them. Germline CDR1 reads SGHNT; CDR2 reads YYREEE (reference sequence). The CDR3 contains 13 residues. This chain's CDR3 is CASSWEPNTEAFF. CDR3 nucleotides: TGTGCCAGCAGCTGGGAACCGAACACTGAAGCTTTCTTT.

The chain carries TRBV13 and TRBJ1-3; 9 positions match TRBD1. J lost 3 bases, V lost 5 bases, and 11 bases had no gene match. The CDR3 has 17 amino acids. The germline V gene has CDR1 PRHDT and CDR2 FYEKMQ (reference sequence). The CDR3 coding sequence is TGTGCCAGCAGCCCCCGGACAGGGGAGTTGAGTGGAAACACCATATATTTT. Translated: CASSPRTGELSGNTIYF.

J is TRBJ2-1 and V is TRBV28, with 14 bases lining up with TRBD2. This CDR3 is 18 amino acids long. V lost 4 bases to trimming and J lost 1 base; unmatched junction nucleotides: 6. Germline V gives CDR1 MDHEN, CDR2 SYDVKM. The DNA for the CDR3 is TGTGCCAGCAGTTCCAGACTAGCGGGAGGGCCTTCCTACAATGAGCAGTTCTTC. It encodes CASSSRLAGGPSYNEQFF.

The table lists this clone with a few counts. Other nucleotide sequences in the sample specify the same CDR3. V and J are TRBV29-1 and TRBJ2-5; 11 nucleotides align to TRBD2. The V and J ends lost 4 bases and 5 bases, in that order; junction bases with no gene match: 3. The germline V gene has CDR1 SQVTM and CDR2 ANQGSEA. The CDR3 consists of 13 residues. CDR3 bases: TGCAGCGTTGGACTAGCGGGAAGGGAGACCCAGTACTTC. This codes for CSVGLAGRETQYF.